These T cell receptor beta chains were read from a single sample in a study of lymphopenia after photon versus proton radiotherapy. Assay: immunoSEQ multiplex PCR; the TCRdb copy retains only in-frame clones and omits some. This table has 25,000 to 35,000 clones, roughly nine tenths appearing once. The specimen was peripheral blood, collected from a patient treated with proton-based radiotherapy. The receptors stem from a woman aged 70-85 years with pancreatic cancer. Some clones in this sample may be carry-over from other donors' samples. The CDR3 runs from the conserved cysteine through the conserved F or W. The D gene is left open where the match is weak. Clone size appears in some rows only: once, few, many, or a class for an expanded clone.

size	J	V	D	DNA	CDR3
-	TRBJ2-5	TRBV5-4	-	TGTGCCAGCAGCTTGGTTTTCGATGAGACCCAGTACTTC	CASSLVFDETQYF
few	TRBJ1-1	TRBV6-5	-	TGTGCCAGCAGCAACGGAGGGACGAACACTGAAGCTTTCTTT	CASSNGGTNTEAFF
-	TRBJ2-2	TRBV30	-	TGTGCCTGGAGTGTACGAGGGGGATGGGACACCGGGGAGCTGTTTTTT	CAWSVRGGWDTGELFF
-	TRBJ2-7	TRBV11-1	TRBD1	TGTGCCAGCAGCTTAGATAGGCCAGGACAGGTCTACTCCTACGAGCAGTACTTC	CASSLDRPGQVYSYEQYF
-	TRBJ2-7	TRBV27	-	TGTGCCAGCAGGCGCCTAGACTCCTACGAGCAGTACTTC	CASRRLDSYEQYF
-	TRBJ2-7	TRBV10-3	-	TGTGCCATCAGGGAACAGAGATACGAGCAGTACTTC	CAIREQRYEQYF
-	TRBJ2-3	TRBV28	-	TGTGCCAGCAGTTTACCTGTGGGGTCAGATACGCAGTATTTT	CASSLPVGSDTQYF
-	TRBJ1-4	TRBV6-1	-	TGTGCCAGCAGTGATTCCAGGGTGGCTAATGAAAAACTGTTTTTT	CASSDSRVANEKLFF
-	TRBJ1-1	TRBV11-2	-	TGTGCCAGCAGCTTTCGGATGAACACTGAAGCTTTCTTT	CASSFRMNTEAFF
-	TRBJ1-2	TRBV19	-	TGTGCCAGTAGTATTGGCAGGAATGTTTTGTCTAACTATGGCTACACCTTC	CASSIGRNVLSNYGYTF
-	TRBJ2-2	TRBV4-1	TRBD2	TGCGCCAGCAGATCAAGATGGACTAGCGGAGCCCCCCTGAACACCGGGGAGCTGTTTTTT	CASRSRWTSGAPLNTGELFF
-	TRBJ2-3	TRBV5-1	TRBD2	TGCGCCAGCAGCCGGACTAGCGGGAGGGCCCCTAGCACAGATACGCAGTATTTT	CASSRTSGRAPSTDTQYF
once	TRBJ2-3	TRBV6-6	-	TGTGCCAGCAGGTCAGGGGAACTGGATACGCAGTATTTT	CASRSGELDTQYF
-	TRBJ1-1	TRBV28	-	TGTGCCAGCCAAAGCTGGAGGACTGAAGCTTTCTTT	CASQSWRTEAFF
-	TRBJ2-7	TRBV7-5	-	TGTGCCAGAAGAAAGCCTACTCCCCCCTACTACGAGCAGTACTTC	CARRKPTPPYYEQYF
-	TRBJ1-1	TRBV5-4	-	TGTGCCAGCAGCTTCACGGGGACGAACACTGAAGCTTTCTTT	CASSFTGTNTEAFF
-	TRBJ2-2	TRBV15	-	TGTGCCACCAGCAGAGACAGGGGCGCGAACACCGGGGAGCTGTTTTTT	CATSRDRGANTGELFF
-	TRBJ1-2	TRBV27	TRBD1	TGTGCCAGCAGGGAGAAACAGGGGGCAGGCTATGGCTACACCTTC	CASREKQGAGYGYTF
once	TRBJ1-1	TRBV6-4	TRBD1	TGTGCCAGCAGCAGGGGGCGCGGGACTGAAGCTTTCTTT	CASSRGRGTEAFF
few	TRBJ2-7	TRBV7-6	TRBD2	TGTGCCAGCAGCCCGAGCGGGGCCGCCTACGAGCAGTACTTC	CASSPSGAAYEQYF
few	TRBJ1-1	TRBV19	-	TGTGCCAGTAGGACCACAGGGACAACGAACACTGAAGCTTTCTTT	CASRTTGTTNTEAFF
few	TRBJ2-7	TRBV7-2	-	TGTGCCAGCAGTCCCCAAATCGGTCCCTACGAGCAGTACTTC	CASSPQIGPYEQYF
-	TRBJ1-1	TRBV7-2	TRBD1	TGTGCCAGCAGCGTGACAGGGGGCACTGAAGCTTTCTTT	CASSVTGGTEAFF
-	TRBJ2-5	TRBV4-2	TRBD2	TGTGCCAGCAGCCAAGAAGGGGGGGCTAGCGGGGGCCAAGAGACCCAGTACTTC	CASSQEGGASGGQETQYF
-	TRBJ2-3	TRBV9	TRBD2	TGTGCCAGCAGCGTTAGCGGGAGGGCTGGGACAGATACGCAGTATTTT	CASSVSGRAGTDTQYF
once	TRBJ1-1	TRBV19	TRBD1	TGTGCCAGTACCTTGGGACAGGGAATTTTAGCAGCTTTCTTT	CASTLGQGILAAFF
-	TRBJ2-5	TRBV4-1	-	TGCGCCAGCAGCCAAGATACAGAGTTCCCTAGGACCCAGTACTTC	CASSQDTEFPRTQYF
-	TRBJ1-1	TRBV11-2	-	TGTGCCAGCAAGCGGGGACAAATGAACACTGAAGCTTTCTTT	CASKRGQMNTEAFF
-	TRBJ1-4	TRBV19	-	TGTGCCAGTAGTGTACAAGGGTCAACTAATGAAAAACTGTTTTTT	CASSVQGSTNEKLFF
large	TRBJ1-2	TRBV14	-	TGTGCCAGCAGCCAAGATTGGCAGGCGCTCTATGGCTACACCTTC	CASSQDWQALYGYTF
-	TRBJ1-5	TRBV19	-	TGTGCCAGTAGCTCCTCGAGCAATCAGCCCCAGCATTTT	CASSSSSNQPQHF
-	TRBJ1-1	TRBV6-1	-	TGTGCCAGCAGTGAAGCGGGGGACCTTGAAGCTTTCTTT	CASSEAGDLEAFF
-	TRBJ2-3	TRBV11-2	-	TGTGCCAGCAGCTTCAGGGGAGTTAACACAGATACGCAGTATTTT	CASSFRGVNTDTQYF
-	TRBJ2-1	TRBV19	TRBD2	TGTGCCAGTAGTATAGGGGGGGGTTACCATGAGCAGTTCTTC	CASSIGGGYHEQFF
-	TRBJ2-7	TRBV28	-	TGTGCCAGCAGACCACAAGGACGGCACGAGCAGTACTTC	CASRPQGRHEQYF
-	TRBJ1-3	TRBV5-1	TRBD1	TGCGCCAGCAGCGCGGCGGACAGGGACTCTGGAAACACCATATATTTT	CASSAADRDSGNTIYF
-	TRBJ2-1	TRBV30	TRBD2	TGTGCCTGGAGTGTTTACGGGAGGCCGAGCTCCTACAATGAGCAGTTCTTC	CAWSVYGRPSSYNEQFF
few	TRBJ1-1	TRBV30	TRBD1	TGTGCCTGGAGACAGGGACAGGCTTTCTTT	CAWRQGQAFF
once	TRBJ2-6	TRBV7-2	-	TGTGCCAGCAGCTTAGGGGTCTCTGGGGCCAACGTCCTGACTTTC	CASSLGVSGANVLTF
-	TRBJ1-2	TRBV27	-	TGTGCCAGCAGTTTAATGAGCGGGGCGACGTATGGCTACACCTTC	CASSLMSGATYGYTF
-	TRBJ2-7	TRBV10-2	-	TGCGCCAGCAGTGAGTCAACCTACGAGCAGTACTTC	CASSESTYEQYF
-	TRBJ2-7	TRBV28	TRBD1	TGTGCCAGCAGTCTAGGACAGGGGGCAAACTACGAGCAGTACTTC	CASSLGQGANYEQYF
-	TRBJ2-7	TRBV30	TRBD2	TGTGCCTGGAGTGCGAGACTAGCGATCTCCTACGAGCAGTACTTC	CAWSARLAISYEQYF
-	TRBJ1-6	TRBV27	TRBD1	TGTGCCAGCAGTCGGACAGGGCATAATTCACCCCTCCACTTT	CASSRTGHNSPLHF
-	TRBJ1-2	TRBV9	-	TGTGCCAGCAGCGTAGAACAGACAGCCTATGGCTACACCTTC	CASSVEQTAYGYTF
-	TRBJ2-7	TRBV27	-	TGTGCCAGCAGTTTTTCCGGGAGACGATACGAGCAGTACTTC	CASSFSGRRYEQYF
-	TRBJ1-1	TRBV9	-	TGTGCCAGCAGCGTAGGGTTTAACACTGAAGCTTTCTTT	CASSVGFNTEAFF
-	TRBJ1-5	TRBV19	TRBD1	TGTGCCAGTAGTCTCCGAGGGGGACAGGCCTATCAGCCCCAGCATTTT	CASSLRGGQAYQPQHF
-	TRBJ2-2	TRBV27	-	TGTGCCAGCAGTTTTATTAGGGACGGGGAGCTGTTTTTT	CASSFIRDGELFF
-	TRBJ1-6	TRBV19	TRBD1	TGTGCCAGTAGCGGACAGGTTGATAATTCACCCCTCCACTTT	CASSGQVDNSPLHF
-	TRBJ2-1	TRBV6-6	TRBD1	TGTGCCAGCAGCCAAGGGGGTGGGACAGGGCAGTTCTTC	CASSQGGGTGQFF
once	TRBJ1-5	TRBV7-2	-	TGTGCCAGCAGCTTAGGACAGTTCAATCAGCCCCAGCATTTT	CASSLGQFNQPQHF
-	TRBJ2-2	TRBV29-1	-	TGCAGCGTGCGGGGACTGATGAACACCGGGGAGCTGTTTTTT	CSVRGLMNTGELFF
-	TRBJ2-3	TRBV5-5	-	TGTGCCAGCAGTATCCGGGGGGGACAGCTAGATACGCAGTATTTT	CASSIRGGQLDTQYF